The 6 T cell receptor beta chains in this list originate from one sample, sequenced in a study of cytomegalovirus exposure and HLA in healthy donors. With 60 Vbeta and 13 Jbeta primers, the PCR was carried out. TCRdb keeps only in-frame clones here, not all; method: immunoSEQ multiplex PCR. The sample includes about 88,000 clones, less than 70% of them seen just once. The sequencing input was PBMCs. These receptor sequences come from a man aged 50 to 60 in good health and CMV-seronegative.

The CDR3 spells CASSPGTGRMAGYTF. The CDR3 DNA reads TGTGCCAGCAGCCCGGGGACAGGGAGGATGGCTGGCTACACCTTC. The chain is built from TRBV9 and TRBJ1-2; TRBD1 agrees at 9 bases. The CDR3 consists of 15 residues. From germline, CDR1 is SGDLS and CDR2 YYNGEE. V lost 4 bases and J lost 7; bases outside the gene matches: 11.

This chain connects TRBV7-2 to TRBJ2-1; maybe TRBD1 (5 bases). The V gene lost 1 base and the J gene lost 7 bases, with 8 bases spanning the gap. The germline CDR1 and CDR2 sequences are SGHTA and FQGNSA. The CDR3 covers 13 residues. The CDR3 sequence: CASSLGRANEQFF. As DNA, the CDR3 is TGTGCCAGCAGCTTAGGCAGGGCAAATGAGCAGTTCTTC.

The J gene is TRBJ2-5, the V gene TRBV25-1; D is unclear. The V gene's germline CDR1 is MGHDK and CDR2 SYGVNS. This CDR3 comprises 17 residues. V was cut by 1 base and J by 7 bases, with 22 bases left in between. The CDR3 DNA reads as TGTGCCAGCAGTGAATCATGGCCCACTAAGCCAAGTTCGACCCAGTACTTC. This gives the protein CASSESWPTKPSSTQYF.

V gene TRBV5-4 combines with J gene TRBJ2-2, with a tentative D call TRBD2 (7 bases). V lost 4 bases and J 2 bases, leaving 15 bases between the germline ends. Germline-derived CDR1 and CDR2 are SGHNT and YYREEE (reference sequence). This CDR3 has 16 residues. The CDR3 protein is CASSDLGGLNTGELFF. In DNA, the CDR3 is TGTGCCAGCAGCGATCTCGGGGGGCTCAACACCGGGGAGCTGTTTTTT.

The CDR3 loop is CASSFQGETDEKLFF. The CDR3 DNA reads TGTGCCAGCAGCTTCCAGGGTGAAACGGATGAAAAACTGTTTTTT. The genes are TRBV11-2 and TRBJ1-4; possibly TRBD1 for D (5 bases). The length of the CDR3 is 15 residues. Deletions cut 3 bases from V and 6 bases from J, with 14 bases between. CDR1 is SGHAT and CDR2 is FQNNGV in the germline V gene.

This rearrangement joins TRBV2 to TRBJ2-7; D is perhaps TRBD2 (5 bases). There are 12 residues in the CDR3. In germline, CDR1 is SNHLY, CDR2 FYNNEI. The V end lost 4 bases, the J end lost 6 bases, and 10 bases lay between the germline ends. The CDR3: CASSGLAGEQYF. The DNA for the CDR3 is TGTGCCAGCAGTGGGCTAGCAGGCGAGCAGTACTTC.